The 4 T cell receptor beta chains reported below all come from one sample, sequenced in a study of beta chain features in type 1 diabetes. The investigators reverse transcribed all of the isolated RNA, so they sequenced expressed TCRB transcripts. The protocol was immunoSEQ multiplex PCR, while the TCRdb copy is restricted to in-frame clones and leaves out a portion. The sample lists some 500,000 clones; about an eighth were seen once. Material for sequencing was naive CD4+ T cells from blood. The receptors shown here come from a woman aged 18-29 years in good health.

This chain connects TRBV5-1 to TRBJ1-1; no clear D. Germline V CDR1 and CDR2: SGHRS, YFSETQ. The CDR3 extends over 15 amino acids. V lost 4 bases, J lost 0 bases, and 13 bases lay in between. CDR3 region: CASSRGNSLNTEAFF. The DNA of the CDR3 is TGCGCCAGCAGCCGCGGTAACAGTTTGAACACTGAAGCTTTCTTT. The full variable domain, with the rest looked up from reference TRBV5-1 and TRBJ1-1, is KAGVTQTPRYLIKTRGQQVTLSCSPISGHRSVSWYQQTPGQGLQFLFEYFSETQRNKGNFPGRFSGRQFSNSRSEMNVSTLELGDSALYLCASSRGNSLNTEAFFGQGTRLTVV.

The V gene is TRBV11-3, the J gene TRBJ2-3, with 9 bases identical to TRBD1. Germline lookup yields CDR1 SGHNT and CDR2 YENEEA. Losses at the gene ends were 5 bases for V and 3 bases for J; bases not matched to a gene: 12. This CDR3 contains 17 residues. The CDR3 spells CASSQTWKQGATDTQYF. The CDR3 DNA reads as TGTGCCAGCAGCCAAACCTGGAAACAGGGGGCGACAGATACGCAGTATTTT.

The rearrangement joins TRBV6-6 to TRBJ1-2; 7 positions match TRBD1. Germline V gene data show CDR1 as MNHNY and CDR2 as SVGAGI (reference sequence). The ends lost 2 bases at V and 4 bases at J; junction bases unmatched: 1. The CDR3 length is 13 residues. In nucleotides, the CDR3 is TGTGCCAGCAGTTACGGGGACAGCTATGGCTACACCTTC. It codes for CASSYGDSYGYTF.

This clone showed up just a few times. V gene TRBV5-1 combines with J gene TRBJ2-3, with 7 bases lining up with TRBD1. J was trimmed by 1 base and V by 9 bases; bases with no gene match: 8. This CDR3 has 14 amino acids. CDR1 SGHRS and CDR2 YFSETQ come from the germline V gene. The CDR3 DNA sequence: TGCGCCACCGGTCAGGGGGATGGCACAGATACGCAGTATTTT. This codes for CATGQGDGTDTQYF.